The 24 T cell receptor beta chains below were found in one sample sequenced in a study of cytomegalovirus exposure and HLA in healthy donors. Repertoires were generated with immunoSEQ multiplex PCR, while TCRdb's copy carries only in-frame clones and drops some. This table holds 190,000 or so clones, roughly 82% found once. Sequenced material: PBMCs. All receptors come from a woman aged 25-40 years in good health and CMV-seropositive.

The chain links TRBV5-1 to TRBJ2-1, with 9 positions matching TRBD2. Germline CDR1 and CDR2: SGHRS and YFSETQ. CDR3 length: 17 amino acids. With 5 bases clipped from V and 2 bases from J, the junction kept 11 bases outside the gene matches. The CDR3 bases are TGCGCCAGCAGACTCGACCCGACTAGCGGAACCTACAATGAGCAGTTCTTC. Translated, it gives CASRLDPTSGTYNEQFF.

This rearrangement joins TRBV29-1 to TRBJ2-3; 10 bases line up with TRBD2. CDR1 is SQVTM, CDR2 ANQGSEA, per germline. The CDR3 contains 15 residues. With 5 bases clipped from V and 0 bases from J, the junction kept 5 bases outside the gene matches. In DNA, the CDR3 is TGCAGCGTTTTAAGCGGGAGGGCTAGCACAGATACGCAGTATTTT. It is translated as CSVLSGRASTDTQYF.

The chain has TRBV4-2 and TRBJ2-3; TRBD2 matches at 8 bases. J was trimmed by 2 bases and V by 0 bases; bases with no gene match: 4. Germline-derived CDR1 and CDR2 are LGHNA and YNFKEQ. The CDR3 runs 16 residues. In DNA, the CDR3 is TGTGCCAGCAGCCAAGAACCAGCGGGGGCCACAGATACGCAGTATTTT. This gives the protein CASSQEPAGATDTQYF.

J is TRBJ2-7 and V is TRBV27; TRBD2 might be the D (6 bases). CDR3 length: 14 amino acids. Trimming cost V 6 bases and J 0 bases, with 12 bases left between them. CDR1 is MNHEY, CDR2 SMNVEV, per germline (reference sequence). This chain's CDR3 is CASRGGVSSYEQYF. The CDR3 DNA follows: TGTGCCAGCAGGGGGGGTGTTAGCTCCTACGAGCAGTACTTC.

The CDR3 sequence is CASSATGTDNEQYF. The CDR3 coding sequence is TGCGCCAGCAGCGCTACCGGGACAGATAACGAGCAGTACTTC. J is TRBJ2-7 and V is TRBV5-1; 7 bases line up with TRBD1. The germline V gene encodes CDR1 SGHRS and CDR2 YFSETQ. Unmatched junction bases numbered 9, after V lost 4 bases and J lost 5 bases. CDR3 length: 14 amino acids.

The rearrangement uses TRBV5-1 and TRBJ2-1; a possible D gene is TRBD1 (5 bases). CDR1 and CDR2 from the germline V gene are SGHRS and YFSETQ. CDR3 length: 12 amino acids. V lost 0 bases to trimming and J lost 8 bases, with 6 bases between them. CDR3 sequence: CASSLDRYEQFF. CDR3 sequence (DNA): TGCGCCAGCAGCTTGGACAGGTATGAGCAGTTCTTC. Using reference TRBV5-1 and TRBJ2-1 for the parts outside the CDR3, the full variable domain is KAGVTQTPRYLIKTRGQQVTLSCSPISGHRSVSWYQQTPGQGLQFLFEYFSETQRNKGNFPGRFSGRQFSNSRSEMNVSTLELGDSALYLCASSLDRYEQFFGPGTRLTVL.

V usage is TRBV6-6 and J usage is TRBJ1-2, with TRBD1 matching over 9 bases. The CDR3 is made up of 14 amino acids. Germline CDR1 and CDR2: MNHNY and SVGAGI (reference sequence). V dropped 0 bases and J dropped 7; count of bases not matched to a gene: 3. The CDR3 DNA reads TGTGCCAGCAGTTACTCGGGACAGGGCGCTGGCTACACCTTC. This encodes CASSYSGQGAGYTF.

This chain joins TRBV19 and TRBJ1-5; 9 bases align to TRBD1. This CDR3 comprises 14 residues. The V gene's germline CDR1 is LNHDA and CDR2 SQIVND (reference sequence). Germline trimming cut 10 bases from V and 4 bases from J; bases unmatched to any gene: 8. CDR3 in DNA: TGTGCCACCGGCGGGACAGGGCGTAATCAGCCCCAGCATTTT. It encodes CATGGTGRNQPQHF.

CDR3 coding DNA: TGCAGCGTTGAAGTCGCGGCGCCCAGTGAAGCTTTCTTT. Its protein is CSVEVAAPSEAFF. The rearrangement uses TRBV29-1 and TRBJ1-1; D is unclear. CDR3 length: 13 residues. Germline assignment: CDR1 SQVTM and CDR2 ANQGSEA. Trimming took 1 base from V and 7 from J, leaving 13 bases between them.

CDR3 amino acids: CASSLPTGTGEQYF. CDR3 nucleotide sequence: TGCGCCAGCAGCTTGCCGACAGGGACGGGAGAGCAGTACTTC. V gene TRBV5-1 combines with J gene TRBJ2-7; 7 nucleotides align to TRBD1. Germline lookup yields CDR1 SGHRS and CDR2 YFSETQ. The CDR3 spans 14 residues. V trimming: 1 base; J trimming: 7 bases; junction bases outside the gene matches: 8.

In this sample, this clone turned up once. The chain couples TRBV2 to TRBJ2-2; TRBD1 might be the D (8 bases). Trimming shortened V by 6 bases and J by 5 bases, and 16 bases separated the two germline ends. The CDR3 consists of 15 residues. CDR1 is SNHLY and CDR2 is FYNNEI in the germline V gene. CDR3 bases: TGTGCCAGCAGCAACGACAGGGGAGGGACCGGGGAGCTGTTTTTT. Translated, it gives CASSNDRGGTGELFF.

V gene TRBV10-3 combines with J gene TRBJ2-7; 8 bases line up with TRBD1. Per germline, CDR1 ENHRY and CDR2 SYGVKD. V lost 6 bases, J lost 5 bases, and 12 bases stayed unmatched. The CDR3 consists of 15 residues. The CDR3 sequence: CAIRGTGMTVDEQYF. The CDR3 DNA reads as TGTGCCATCAGGGGGACAGGAATGACTGTCGACGAGCAGTACTTC.

The chain couples TRBV4-1 to TRBJ2-7; TRBD1 matches at 11 bases. Germline assignment: CDR1 MGHRA and CDR2 YSYEKL. The CDR3 extends over 15 amino acids. V gave up 0 bases and J gave up 6 bases; unmatched junction bases: 4. DNA of the CDR3: TGCGCCAGCAGCCAAGATGGGACAGGGGGGCCCGAGCAGTACTTC. As protein: CASSQDGTGGPEQYF.

CDR3: CASSPTGEIYEQYF. In DNA, the CDR3 is TGTGCCAGCTCACCGACAGGGGAAATCTACGAGCAGTACTTC. The chain couples TRBV18 to TRBJ2-7; 8 bases line up with TRBD1. CDR3 size: 14 residues. Trimming at V came to 3 bases and at J to 3 bases, leaving 4 bases not matched to a gene. The germline V gene encodes CDR1 KGHSH and CDR2 LQKENI.

The rearrangement joins TRBV5-8 to TRBJ1-2; possibly TRBD1 for D (6 bases). Trimming stripped 6 bases from V and 3 bases from J, with 18 bases between. CDR3 size: 15 residues. Germline lookup yields CDR1 SGHTS and CDR2 YDEGEE. Here the CDR3 reads CASISGGRAHYGYTF. CDR3 bases: TGTGCCAGCATCTCGGGGGGCCGAGCGCACTATGGCTACACCTTC.

The chain uses TRBV5-1 and TRBJ1-2, with TRBD1 identical over 12 bases. The CDR3 consists of 15 residues. With 4 bases clipped from V and 8 bases from J, the junction kept 9 bases outside the gene matches. CDR1 and CDR2 from the germline V gene are SGHRS and YFSETQ. The CDR3 loop is CASSPGQGASGGYTF. In nucleotides, the CDR3 is TGCGCCAGCAGCCCGGGACAGGGGGCGTCCGGCGGCTACACCTTC.

This clone turned up a few times. The sample carries other DNA sequences with the same CDR3. The chain uses TRBV10-1 and TRBJ2-7, with D possibly being TRBD2 (7 bases). The CDR3 length is 13 residues. The ends were cut back, 4 bases at V and 2 bases at J, with 9 bases in the middle. Germline values: CDR1 WNHNN, CDR2 SYGVQD (reference sequence). The CDR3 DNA is TGCGCCAGCAGTGCCGGGGGGCCCTACGAGCAGTACTTC. Translated, it gives CASSAGGPYEQYF.

V gene TRBV9 combines with J gene TRBJ2-3; 9 bases fit TRBD2. The V gene's germline CDR1 is SGDLS and CDR2 YYNGEE. V lost 10 bases, J lost 5 bases, and 8 bases stayed unmatched. The CDR3 loop spans 13 amino acids. CDR3 sequence: CASGAGGRDTQYF. The CDR3 DNA reads as TGTGCCTCAGGGGCGGGAGGGAGAGATACGCAGTATTTT.

The chain carries TRBV29-1 and TRBJ2-7; no clear D. The CDR3 covers 11 residues. V lost 5 bases and J 5 bases, leaving 10 bases between the germline ends. Germline V gene sequence: CDR1 SQVTM, CDR2 ANQGSEA. The CDR3 loop reads CSVKESHEQYF. The CDR3 DNA reads as TGCAGCGTTAAGGAGTCCCACGAGCAGTACTTC.

This clone was seen once. The J gene is TRBJ2-1, the V gene TRBV6-6, with D perhaps matching TRBD2 (8 bases). From germline, CDR1 is MNHNY and CDR2 SVGAGI (reference sequence). V shed 4 bases and J shed 5 bases, with 18 bases lying between them. CDR3 length: 16 amino acids. CDR3 DNA: TGTGCCAGCAGTTCGCCGGGAGGGACAGCTCACAATGAGCAGTTCTTC. This gives the protein CASSSPGGTAHNEQFF.

The gene calls are TRBV5-1 and TRBJ2-3, with D hard to call. Trimming shortened V by 4 bases and J by 11 bases, and 26 bases separated the two germline ends. From germline, CDR1 is SGHRS and CDR2 YFSETQ. The CDR3 extends over 16 amino acids. The CDR3 spells CASSQSPNSPRVVQYF. The CDR3 bases are TGCGCCAGCAGCCAGTCACCTAACAGCCCCCGAGTCGTGCAGTATTTT.

The CDR3 region is CASSQHPQVYSGANVLTF. In DNA form, the CDR3 reads TGTGCCAGCAGCCAGCACCCGCAGGTATACTCTGGGGCCAACGTCCTGACTTTC. V gene TRBV5-4 combines with J gene TRBJ2-6; no reliable D call. Per germline, CDR1 SGHNT and CDR2 YYREEE (reference sequence). V lost 4 bases to trimming and J lost 0 bases, with 17 bases between them. CDR3 length: 18 residues. Combining the CDR3 with reference TRBV5-4 and TRBJ2-6 gives the whole variable domain ETGVTQSPTHLIKTRGQQVTLRCSSQSGHNTVSWYQQALGQGPQFIFQYYREEENGRGNFPPRFSGLQFPNYSSELNVNALELDDSALYLCASSQHPQVYSGANVLTFGAGSRLTVL.

This chain uses TRBV7-9 with TRBJ1-5; 8 bases map to TRBD1. Germline loops: CDR1 SEHNR, CDR2 FQNEAQ (reference sequence). The trim removed 0 bases at V and 3 bases at J, leaving 4 bases unmatched. The CDR3 contains 16 residues. CDR3 DNA: TGTGCCAGCAGCTTAGCCGGGACAGGCCTCAATCAGCCCCAGCATTTT. Protein product: CASSLAGTGLNQPQHF.

The rearrangement joins TRBV29-1 to TRBJ2-5, with 8 nucleotides matching TRBD1. After removal of 3 bases from V and 4 bases from J, the junction contained 10 bases not matched to a gene. The germline V gene has CDR1 SQVTM and CDR2 ANQGSEA. The CDR3 consists of 15 residues. The CDR3 sequence: CSVDRGDRGRETQYF. CDR3 nucleotides: TGCAGCGTTGATCGAGGAGACAGGGGAAGAGAGACCCAGTACTTC.